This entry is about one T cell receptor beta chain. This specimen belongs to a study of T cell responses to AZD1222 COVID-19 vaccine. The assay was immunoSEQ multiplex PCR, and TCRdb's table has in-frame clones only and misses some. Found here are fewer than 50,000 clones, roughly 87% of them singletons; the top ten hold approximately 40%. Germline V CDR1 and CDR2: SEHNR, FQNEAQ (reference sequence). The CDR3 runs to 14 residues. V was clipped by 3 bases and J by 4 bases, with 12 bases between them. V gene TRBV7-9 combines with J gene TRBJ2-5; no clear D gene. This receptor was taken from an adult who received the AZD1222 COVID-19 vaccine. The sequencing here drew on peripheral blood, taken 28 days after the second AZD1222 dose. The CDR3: CASSFSGRGETQYF. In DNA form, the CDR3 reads TGTGCCAGCAGCTTTTCTGGGCGTGGAGAGACCCAGTACTTC.